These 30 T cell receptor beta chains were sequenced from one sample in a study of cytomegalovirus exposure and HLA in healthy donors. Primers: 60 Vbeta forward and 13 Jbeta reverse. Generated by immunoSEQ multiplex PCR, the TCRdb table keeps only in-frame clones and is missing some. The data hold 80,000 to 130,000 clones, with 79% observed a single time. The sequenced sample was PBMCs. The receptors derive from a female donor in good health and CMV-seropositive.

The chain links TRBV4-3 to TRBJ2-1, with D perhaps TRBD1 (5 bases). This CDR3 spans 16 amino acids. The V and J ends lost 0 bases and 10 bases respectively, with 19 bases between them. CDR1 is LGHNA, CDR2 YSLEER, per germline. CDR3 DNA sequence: TGCGCCAGCAGCCAAGACGAGACAGTAAGGGGCCCCGAGCAGTTCTTC. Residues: CASSQDETVRGPEQFF.

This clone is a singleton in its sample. CDR3 sequence: CASSSMTSGRSTGELFF. The DNA for the CDR3 is TGCGCCAGCAGCTCCATGACTAGCGGGCGTTCCACCGGGGAGCTGTTTTTT. The chain carries TRBV5-1 and TRBJ2-2, with TRBD2 matching 10 bases. J was trimmed by 4 bases and V by 3 bases; bases with no gene match: 9. This CDR3 region has 17 residues. The germline gives CDR1 SGHRS, CDR2 YFSETQ.

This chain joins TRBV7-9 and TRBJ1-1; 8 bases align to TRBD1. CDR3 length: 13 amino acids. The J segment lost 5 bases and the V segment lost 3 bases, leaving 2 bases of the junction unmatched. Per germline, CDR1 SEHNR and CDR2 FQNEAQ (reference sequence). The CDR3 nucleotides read TGTGCCAGCAGCTTGACAGGGGTTACTGAAGCTTTCTTT. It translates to CASSLTGVTEAFF. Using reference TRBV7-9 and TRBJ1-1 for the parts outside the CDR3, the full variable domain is DTGVSQNPRHKITKRGQNVTFRCDPISEHNRLYWYRQTLGQGPEFLTYFQNEAQLEKSRLLSDRFSAERPKGSFSTLEIQRTEQGDSAMYLCASSLTGVTEAFFGQGTRLTVV.

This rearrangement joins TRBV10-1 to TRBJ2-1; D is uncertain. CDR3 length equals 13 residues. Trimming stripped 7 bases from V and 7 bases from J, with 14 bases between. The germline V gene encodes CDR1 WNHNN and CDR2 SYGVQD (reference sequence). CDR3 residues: CASKPSGQNEQFF. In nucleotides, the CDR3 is TGCGCCAGCAAGCCTTCGGGTCAGAATGAGCAGTTCTTC.

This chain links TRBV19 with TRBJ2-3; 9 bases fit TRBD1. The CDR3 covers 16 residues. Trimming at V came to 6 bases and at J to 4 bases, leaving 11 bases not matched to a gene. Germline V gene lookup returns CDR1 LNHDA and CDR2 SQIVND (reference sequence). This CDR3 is CASSARDRVEADTQYF. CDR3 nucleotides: TGTGCCAGTAGCGCACGGGACAGGGTTGAAGCAGATACGCAGTATTTT.

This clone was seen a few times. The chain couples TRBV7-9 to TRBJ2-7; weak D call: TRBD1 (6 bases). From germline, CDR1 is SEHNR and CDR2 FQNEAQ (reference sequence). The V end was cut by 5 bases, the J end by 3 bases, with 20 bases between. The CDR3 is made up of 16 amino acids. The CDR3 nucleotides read TGTGCCAGCAGCACCCACACTCCAACAGGGCGCTACGAGCAGTACTTC. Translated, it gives CASSTHTPTGRYEQYF. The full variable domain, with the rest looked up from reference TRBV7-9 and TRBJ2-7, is DTGVSQNPRHKITKRGQNVTFRCDPISEHNRLYWYRQTLGQGPEFLTYFQNEAQLEKSRLLSDRFSAERPKGSFSTLEIQRTEQGDSAMYLCASSTHTPTGRYEQYFGPGTRLTVT.

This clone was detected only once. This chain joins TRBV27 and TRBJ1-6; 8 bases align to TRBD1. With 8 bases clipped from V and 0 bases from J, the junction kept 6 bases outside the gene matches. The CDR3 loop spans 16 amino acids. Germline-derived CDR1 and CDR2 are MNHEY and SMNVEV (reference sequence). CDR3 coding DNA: TGTGCCAGCTCGGACAGGGCGAGCTCCTATAATTCACCCCTCCACTTT. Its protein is CASSDRASSYNSPLHF.

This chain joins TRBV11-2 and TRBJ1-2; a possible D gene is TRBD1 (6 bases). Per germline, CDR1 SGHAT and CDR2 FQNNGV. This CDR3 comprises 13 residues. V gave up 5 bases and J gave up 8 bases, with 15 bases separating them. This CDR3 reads CASSPRGREGYTF. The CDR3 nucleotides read TGTGCCAGCAGCCCTCGGGGGCGGGAGGGCTACACCTTC. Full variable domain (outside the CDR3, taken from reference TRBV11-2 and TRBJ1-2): EAGVAQSPRYKIIEKRQSVAFWCNPISGHATLYWYQQILGQGPKLLIQFQNNGVVDDSQLPKDRFSAERLKGVDSTLKIQPAKLEDSAVYLCASSPRGREGYTFGSGTRLTVV.

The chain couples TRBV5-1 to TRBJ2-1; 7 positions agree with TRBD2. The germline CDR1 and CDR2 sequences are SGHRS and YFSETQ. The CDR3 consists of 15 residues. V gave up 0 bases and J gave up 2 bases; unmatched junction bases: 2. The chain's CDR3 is CASSLVRGTYNEQFF. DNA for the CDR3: TGCGCCAGCAGCTTGGTGCGGGGGACCTACAATGAGCAGTTCTTC. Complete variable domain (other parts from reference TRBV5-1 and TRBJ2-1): KAGVTQTPRYLIKTRGQQVTLSCSPISGHRSVSWYQQTPGQGLQFLFEYFSETQRNKGNFPGRFSGRQFSNSRSEMNVSTLELGDSALYLCASSLVRGTYNEQFFGPGTRLTVL.

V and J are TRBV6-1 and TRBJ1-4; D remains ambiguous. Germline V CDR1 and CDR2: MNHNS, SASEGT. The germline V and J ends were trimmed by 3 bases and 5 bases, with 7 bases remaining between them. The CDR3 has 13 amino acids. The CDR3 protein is CASSDAMNEKLFF. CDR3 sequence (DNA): TGTGCCAGCAGTGACGCGATGAATGAAAAACTGTTTTTT.

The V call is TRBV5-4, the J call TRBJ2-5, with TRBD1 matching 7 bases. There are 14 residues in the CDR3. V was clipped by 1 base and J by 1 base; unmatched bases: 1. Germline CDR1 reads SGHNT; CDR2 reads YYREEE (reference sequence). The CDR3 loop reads CASSLRGPQETQYF. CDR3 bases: TGTGCCAGCAGCTTGAGGGGGCCCCAAGAGACCCAGTACTTC. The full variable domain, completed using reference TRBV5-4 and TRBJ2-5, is ETGVTQSPTHLIKTRGQQVTLRCSSQSGHNTVSWYQQALGQGPQFIFQYYREEENGRGNFPPRFSGLQFPNYSSELNVNALELDDSALYLCASSLRGPQETQYFGPGTRLLVL.

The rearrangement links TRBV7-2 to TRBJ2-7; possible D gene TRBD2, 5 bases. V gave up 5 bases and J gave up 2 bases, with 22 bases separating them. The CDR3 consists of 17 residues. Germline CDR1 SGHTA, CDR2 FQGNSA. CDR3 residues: CASSPPGLSPIAYEQYF. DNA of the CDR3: TGTGCCAGCAGCCCGCCCGGACTCTCACCTATCGCCTACGAGCAGTACTTC.

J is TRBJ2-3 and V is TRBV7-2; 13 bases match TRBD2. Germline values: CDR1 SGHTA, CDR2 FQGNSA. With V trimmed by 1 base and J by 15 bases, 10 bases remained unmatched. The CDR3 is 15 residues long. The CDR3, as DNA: TGTGCCAGCAGCTTAGGAGGTCCACTAGCGGGGGGGCAATATTTT. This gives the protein CASSLGGPLAGGQYF.

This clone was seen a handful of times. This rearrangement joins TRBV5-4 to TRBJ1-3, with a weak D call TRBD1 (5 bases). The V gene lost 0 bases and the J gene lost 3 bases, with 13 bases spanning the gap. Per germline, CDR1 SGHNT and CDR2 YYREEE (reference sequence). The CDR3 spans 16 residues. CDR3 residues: CASSLGAGRFGNTIYF. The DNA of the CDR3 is TGTGCCAGCAGCTTGGGGGCGGGACGCTTTGGAAACACCATATATTTT. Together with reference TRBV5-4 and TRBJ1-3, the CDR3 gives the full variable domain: ETGVTQSPTHLIKTRGQQVTLRCSSQSGHNTVSWYQQALGQGPQFIFQYYREEENGRGNFPPRFSGLQFPNYSSELNVNALELDDSALYLCASSLGAGRFGNTIYFGEGSWLTVV.

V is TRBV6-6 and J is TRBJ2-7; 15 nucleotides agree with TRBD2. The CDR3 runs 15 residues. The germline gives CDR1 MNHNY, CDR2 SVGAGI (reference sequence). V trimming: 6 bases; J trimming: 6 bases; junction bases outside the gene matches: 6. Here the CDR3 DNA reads TGTGCCAGCAGCCGGACTAGCGGGAGGGCCAGCGAGCAGTACTTC. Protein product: CASSRTSGRASEQYF.

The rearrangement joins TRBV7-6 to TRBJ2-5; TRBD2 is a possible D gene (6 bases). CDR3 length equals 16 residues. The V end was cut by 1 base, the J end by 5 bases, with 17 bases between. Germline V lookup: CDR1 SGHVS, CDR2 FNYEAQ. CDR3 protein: CASSLGGGGSRETQYF. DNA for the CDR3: TGTGCCAGCAGCTTAGGGGGAGGAGGTTCCCGGGAGACCCAGTACTTC.

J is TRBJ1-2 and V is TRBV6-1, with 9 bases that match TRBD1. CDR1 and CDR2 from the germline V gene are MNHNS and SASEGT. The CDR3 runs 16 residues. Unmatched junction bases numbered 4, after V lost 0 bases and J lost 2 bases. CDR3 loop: CASSEAVGTGNYGYTF. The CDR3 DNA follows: TGTGCCAGCAGTGAAGCTGTAGGGACAGGGAACTATGGCTACACCTTC.

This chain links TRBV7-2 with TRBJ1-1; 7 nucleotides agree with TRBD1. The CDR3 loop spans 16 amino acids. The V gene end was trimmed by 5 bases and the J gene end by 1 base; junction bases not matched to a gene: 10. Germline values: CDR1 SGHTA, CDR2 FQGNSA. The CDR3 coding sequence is TGTGCCAGCAGCCTACGACAGGGTGTGTCGAACACTGAAGCTTTCTTT. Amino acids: CASSLRQGVSNTEAFF.

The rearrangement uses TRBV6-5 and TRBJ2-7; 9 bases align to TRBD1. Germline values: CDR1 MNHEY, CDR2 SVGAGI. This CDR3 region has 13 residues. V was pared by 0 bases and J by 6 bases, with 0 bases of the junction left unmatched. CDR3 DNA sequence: TGTGCCAGCAGTTACTCGACAGGGGGCGAGCAGTACTTC. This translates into CASSYSTGGEQYF.

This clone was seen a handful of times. CDR3 in DNA: TGTGCCAGCAAGGCTTGGGAGCGCGGAGAGACCCAGTACTTC. Its protein product is CASKAWERGETQYF. J is TRBJ2-5 and V is TRBV2, with D possibly TRBD2 on 5 matching bases. Deletions cut 7 bases from V and 4 bases from J, with 16 bases between. CDR1 is SNHLY, CDR2 FYNNEI, per germline. The CDR3 runs 14 residues.

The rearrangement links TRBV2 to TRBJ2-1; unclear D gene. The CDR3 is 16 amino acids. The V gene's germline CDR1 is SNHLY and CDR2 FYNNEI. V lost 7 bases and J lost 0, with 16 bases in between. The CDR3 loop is CASTEEALSSYNEQFF. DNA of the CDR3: TGTGCCAGCACCGAGGAAGCGCTGAGCTCCTACAATGAGCAGTTCTTC.

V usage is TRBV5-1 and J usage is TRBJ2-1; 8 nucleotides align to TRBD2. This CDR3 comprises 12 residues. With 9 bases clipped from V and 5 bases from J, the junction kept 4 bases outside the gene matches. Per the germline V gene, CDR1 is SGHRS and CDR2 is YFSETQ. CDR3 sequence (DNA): TGCGCCACCGGGGGGGTGGACAATGAGCAGTTCTTC. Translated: CATGGVDNEQFF.

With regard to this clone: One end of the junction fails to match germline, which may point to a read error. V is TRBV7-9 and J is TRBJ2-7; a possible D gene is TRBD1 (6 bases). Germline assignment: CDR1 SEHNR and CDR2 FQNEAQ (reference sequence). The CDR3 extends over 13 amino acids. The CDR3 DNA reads TGTTCCAGCAGCTTGAGGACAGCGAACGAGCAGTACTTC. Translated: CSSSLRTANEQYF.

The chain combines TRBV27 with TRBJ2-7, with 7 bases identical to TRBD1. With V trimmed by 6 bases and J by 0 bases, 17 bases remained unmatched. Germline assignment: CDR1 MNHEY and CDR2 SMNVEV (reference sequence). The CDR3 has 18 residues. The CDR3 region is CASSHTRTGPTLSYEQYF. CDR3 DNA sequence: TGTGCCAGCAGCCACACCCGGACAGGACCAACCCTCTCCTACGAGCAGTACTTC.

The CDR3 DNA sequence: TGTGCCAGCTCATCATGGACAGAACAAGAGACCCAGTACTTC. Protein sequence: CASSSWTEQETQYF. This rearrangement joins TRBV18 to TRBJ2-5; D is perhaps TRBD1 (6 bases). The CDR3 has 14 amino acids. The germline gives CDR1 KGHSH, CDR2 LQKENI. Trimming stripped 5 bases from V and 2 bases from J, with 12 bases between.

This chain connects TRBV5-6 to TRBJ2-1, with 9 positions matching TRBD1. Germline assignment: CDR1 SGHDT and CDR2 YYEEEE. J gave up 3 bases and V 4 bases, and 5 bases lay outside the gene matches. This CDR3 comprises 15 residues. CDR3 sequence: CASSILTGGYNEQFF. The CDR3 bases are TGTGCCAGCAGCATCCTGACAGGGGGCTACAATGAGCAGTTCTTC.

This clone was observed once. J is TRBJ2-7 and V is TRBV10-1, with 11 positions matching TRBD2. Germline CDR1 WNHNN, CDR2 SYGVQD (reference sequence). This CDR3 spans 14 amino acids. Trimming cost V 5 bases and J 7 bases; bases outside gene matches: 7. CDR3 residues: CASSPSGRPREQYF. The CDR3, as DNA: TGCGCCAGCAGTCCTAGCGGGAGGCCGCGGGAGCAGTACTTC.

The CDR3, as DNA: TGTGCCAGCAATTTCGGGACAGAAACTTACGAGCAGTACTTC. Its translation: CASNFGTETYEQYF. This sequence joins TRBV2 and TRBJ2-5; 7 bases line up with TRBD1. The J call is uncertain, as TRBJ2-7 better fits the DNA end. Germline lookup yields CDR1 SNHLY and CDR2 FYNNEI. The CDR3 extends over 14 amino acids.

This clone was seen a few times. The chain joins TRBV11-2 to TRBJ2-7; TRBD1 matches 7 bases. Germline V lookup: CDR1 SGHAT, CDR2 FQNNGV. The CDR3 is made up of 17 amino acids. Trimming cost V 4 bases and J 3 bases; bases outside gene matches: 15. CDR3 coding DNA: TGTGCCAGCAGCTACTTGACTGGGACAGAAGTTGGCTACGAGCAGTACTTC. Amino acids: CASSYLTGTEVGYEQYF.

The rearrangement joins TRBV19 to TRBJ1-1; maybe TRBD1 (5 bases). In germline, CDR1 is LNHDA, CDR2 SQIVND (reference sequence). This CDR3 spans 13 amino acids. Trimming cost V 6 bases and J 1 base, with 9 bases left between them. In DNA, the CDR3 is TGTGCCAGTAGCCGAACAGGGAACACTGAAGCTTTCTTT. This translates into CASSRTGNTEAFF.